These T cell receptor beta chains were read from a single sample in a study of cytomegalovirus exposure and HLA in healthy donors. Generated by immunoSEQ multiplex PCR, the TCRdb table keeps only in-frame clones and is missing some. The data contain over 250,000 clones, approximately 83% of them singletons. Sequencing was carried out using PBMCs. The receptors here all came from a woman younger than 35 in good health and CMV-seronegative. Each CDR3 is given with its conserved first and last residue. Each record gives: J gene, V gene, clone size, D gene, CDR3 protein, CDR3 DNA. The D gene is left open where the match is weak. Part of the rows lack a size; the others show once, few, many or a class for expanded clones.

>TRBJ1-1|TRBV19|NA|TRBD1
CATLTGRNTEAFF
TGTGCCACACTGACAGGGCGGAACACTGAAGCTTTCTTT
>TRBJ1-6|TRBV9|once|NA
CASSGSRPGANSPLHF
TGTGCCAGCAGCGGGAGCCGCCCGGGAGCAAATTCACCCCTCCACTTT
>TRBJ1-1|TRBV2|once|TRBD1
CASSELGQGGTEAFF
TGTGCCAGCAGTGAACTCGGACAGGGTGGGACTGAAGCTTTCTTT
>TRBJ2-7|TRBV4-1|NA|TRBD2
CASSQPLAGETYEQYF
TGCGCCAGCAGCCAACCCCTAGCGGGAGAAACCTACGAGCAGTACTTC
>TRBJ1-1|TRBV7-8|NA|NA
CASSLGVEIEAFF
TGTGCCAGCAGCTTAGGAGTTGAGATTGAAGCTTTCTTT
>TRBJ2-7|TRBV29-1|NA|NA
CSVWAPPLYEQYF
TGCAGCGTATGGGCTCCCCCTCTCTACGAGCAGTACTTC
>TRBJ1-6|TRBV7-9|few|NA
CASSPGLISSYNSPLHF
TGTGCCAGCAGCCCGGGACTGATTAGCTCCTATAATTCACCCCTCCACTTT
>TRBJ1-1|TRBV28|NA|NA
CASSAKAGRKPEAFF
TGTGCCAGCAGTGCGAAAGCGGGACGGAAGCCTGAAGCTTTCTTT
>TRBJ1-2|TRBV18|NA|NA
CASPVDRTYGYTF
TGTGCCAGCCCAGTAGACAGGACCTATGGCTACACCTTC
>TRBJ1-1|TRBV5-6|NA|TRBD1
CASSGTGDTEAFF
TGTGCCAGCAGCGGGACAGGGGACACTGAAGCTTTCTTT
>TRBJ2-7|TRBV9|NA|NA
CASSSGGTHEQYF
TGTGCCAGCAGCTCCGGGGGTACTCACGAGCAGTACTTC
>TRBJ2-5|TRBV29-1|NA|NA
CSVDETGQETQYF
TGCAGCGTCGATGAGACAGGACAAGAGACCCAGTACTTC
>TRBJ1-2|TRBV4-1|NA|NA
CASSQEARLYGYTF
TGCGCCAGCAGCCAAGAAGCGCGGCTCTATGGCTACACCTTC
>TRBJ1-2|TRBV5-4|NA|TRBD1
CASSSDRDWHGYTF
TGTGCCAGCAGCTCCGACAGGGACTGGCACGGCTACACCTTC
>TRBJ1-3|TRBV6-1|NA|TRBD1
CASSEGTGGNTIYF
TGTGCCAGCAGCGAGGGGACAGGCGGAAACACCATATATTTT
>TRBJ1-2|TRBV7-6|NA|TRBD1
CASSPGQGNYGYTF
TGTGCCAGCAGCCCGGGACAGGGGAACTATGGCTACACCTTC
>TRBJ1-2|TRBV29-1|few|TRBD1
CSHRGVTNYGYTF
TGCAGCCACAGGGGAGTGACTAACTATGGCTACACCTTC
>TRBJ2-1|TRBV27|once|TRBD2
CASSWGLAGAGEQFF
TGTGCCAGCAGTTGGGGACTAGCGGGAGCGGGTGAGCAGTTCTTC
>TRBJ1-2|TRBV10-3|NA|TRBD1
CAISRRDRANYGYTF
TGTGCCATCAGCCGCCGGGACAGGGCCAACTATGGCTACACCTTC
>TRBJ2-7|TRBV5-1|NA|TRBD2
CASSLTASGTYEQYF
TGCGCCAGCAGCTTGACGGCTAGCGGGACCTACGAGCAGTACTTC
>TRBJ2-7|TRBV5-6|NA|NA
CASSIYRAGEQYF
TGTGCCAGCAGCATATACAGGGCAGGCGAGCAGTACTTC
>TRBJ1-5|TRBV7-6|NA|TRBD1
CASSLGGQGLEPQHF
TGTGCCAGCAGCTTAGGGGGACAGGGTTTGGAGCCCCAGCATTTT
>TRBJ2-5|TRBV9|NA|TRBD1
CASSATGGQQETQYF
TGTGCCAGCAGCGCCACAGGGGGGCAACAAGAGACCCAGTACTTC
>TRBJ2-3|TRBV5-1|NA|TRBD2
CASSWTSGEQYF
TGCGCCAGCAGCTGGACTAGCGGGGAGCAGTATTTT
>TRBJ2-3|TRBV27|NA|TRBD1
CASSRQGRTDTQYF
TGTGCCAGCAGTAGACAGGGGCGCACAGATACGCAGTATTTT
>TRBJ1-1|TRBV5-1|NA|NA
CASSRDVQNTEAFF
TGCGCCAGCTCACGGGATGTACAGAACACTGAAGCTTTCTTT
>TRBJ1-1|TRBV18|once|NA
CASSPIGGMNTEAFF
TGTGCCAGCTCACCTATCGGGGGGATGAACACTGAAGCTTTCTTT
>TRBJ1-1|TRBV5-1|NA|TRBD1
CASKETGVNTEAFF
TGCGCCAGCAAAGAGACAGGGGTAAACACTGAAGCTTTCTTT
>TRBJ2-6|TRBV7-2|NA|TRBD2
CASSLSGSGANVLTF
TGTGCCAGCAGCCTTAGCGGGTCCGGGGCCAACGTCCTGACTTTC
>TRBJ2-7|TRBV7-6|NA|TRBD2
CASSSILRTSGTSYYEQYF
TGTGCCAGCAGCTCCATTTTACGGACTAGCGGGACAAGCTATTACGAGCAGTACTTC
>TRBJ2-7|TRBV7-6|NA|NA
CASSLVSGHTKRSSYEQYF
TGTGCCAGCAGCTTAGTTTCGGGACACACAAAACGAAGCTCCTACGAGCAGTACTTC
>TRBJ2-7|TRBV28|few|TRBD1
CASSGDSYEQYF
TGTGCCAGCAGCGGGGACAGCTACGAGCAGTACTTC
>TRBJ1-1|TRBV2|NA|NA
CASSLQDPEAFF
TGTGCCAGCAGTCTTCAGGATCCTGAAGCTTTCTTT
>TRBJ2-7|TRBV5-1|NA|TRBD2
CASSTGLVNEQYF
TGCGCCAGCAGCACGGGACTAGTTAACGAGCAGTACTTC
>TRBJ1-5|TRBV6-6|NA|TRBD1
CASGGQGKYSNQPQHF
TGTGCCAGCGGCGGACAGGGCAAGTATAGCAATCAGCCCCAGCATTTT
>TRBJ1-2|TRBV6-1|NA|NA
CARSQFQGYGYTF
TGTGCCAGGAGTCAATTCCAGGGATATGGCTACACCTTC
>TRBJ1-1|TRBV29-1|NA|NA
CSVEVVEDTEAFF
TGCAGCGTTGAAGTCGTCGAGGACACTGAAGCTTTCTTT
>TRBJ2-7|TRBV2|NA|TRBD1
CASREGQGLFYEQYF
TGTGCCAGCAGGGAGGGACAGGGCCTTTTTTACGAGCAGTACTTC
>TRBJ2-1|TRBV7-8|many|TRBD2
CASSSYSGGSYNEQFF
TGTGCCAGCAGCTCCTATAGCGGGGGCTCCTACAATGAGCAGTTCTTC
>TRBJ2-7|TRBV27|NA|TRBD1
CASSLGDRGHEQYF
TGTGCCAGCAGCCTGGGGGACAGGGGGCACGAGCAGTACTTC
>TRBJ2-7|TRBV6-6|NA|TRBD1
CASSSRDRGHLYEQYF
TGTGCCAGCAGTTCACGCGACAGGGGGCACCTCTACGAGCAGTACTTC
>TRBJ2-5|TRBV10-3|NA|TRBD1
CAISDRGTEETQYF
TGTGCCATCAGCGACAGGGGGACCGAGGAGACCCAGTACTTC
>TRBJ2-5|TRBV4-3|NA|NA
CASSQGSGFQETQYF
TGCGCCAGCAGCCAAGGTAGCGGTTTCCAAGAGACCCAGTACTTC